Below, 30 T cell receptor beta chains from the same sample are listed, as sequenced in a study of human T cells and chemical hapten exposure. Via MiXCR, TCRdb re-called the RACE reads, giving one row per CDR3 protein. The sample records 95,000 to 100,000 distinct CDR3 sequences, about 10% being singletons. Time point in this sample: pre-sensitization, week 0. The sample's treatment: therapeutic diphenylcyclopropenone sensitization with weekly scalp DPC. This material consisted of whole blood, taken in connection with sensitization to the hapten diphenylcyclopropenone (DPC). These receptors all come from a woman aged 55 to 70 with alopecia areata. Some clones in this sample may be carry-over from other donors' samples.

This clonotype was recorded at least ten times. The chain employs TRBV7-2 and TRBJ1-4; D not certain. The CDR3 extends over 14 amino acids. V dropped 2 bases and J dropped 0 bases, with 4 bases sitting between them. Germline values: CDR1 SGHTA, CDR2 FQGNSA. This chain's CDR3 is CASSLRTTNEKLFF. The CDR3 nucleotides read TGTGCCAGCAGCTTAAGAACAACTAATGAAAAACTGTTTTTT.

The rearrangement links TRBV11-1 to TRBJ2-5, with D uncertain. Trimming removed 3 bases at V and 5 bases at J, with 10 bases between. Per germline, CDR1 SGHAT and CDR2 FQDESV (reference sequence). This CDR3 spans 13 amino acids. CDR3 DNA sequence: TGTGCCAGCAGCTTTGGTATGGTGGAGACCCAGTACTTC. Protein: CASSFGMVETQYF.

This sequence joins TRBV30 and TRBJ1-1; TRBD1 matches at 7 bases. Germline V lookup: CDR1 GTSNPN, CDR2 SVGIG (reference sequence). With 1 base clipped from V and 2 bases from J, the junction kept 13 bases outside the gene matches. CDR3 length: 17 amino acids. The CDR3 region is CAWSAGTVKPVNTEAFF. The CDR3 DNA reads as TGTGCCTGGAGTGCCGGGACAGTAAAACCCGTAAACACTGAAGCTTTCTTT.

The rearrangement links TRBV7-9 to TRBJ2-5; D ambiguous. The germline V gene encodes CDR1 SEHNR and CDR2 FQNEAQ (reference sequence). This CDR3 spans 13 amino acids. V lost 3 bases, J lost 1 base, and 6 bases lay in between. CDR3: CASSLSTQETQYF. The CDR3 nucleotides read TGTGCCAGCAGCTTGTCTACCCAAGAGACCCAGTACTTC.

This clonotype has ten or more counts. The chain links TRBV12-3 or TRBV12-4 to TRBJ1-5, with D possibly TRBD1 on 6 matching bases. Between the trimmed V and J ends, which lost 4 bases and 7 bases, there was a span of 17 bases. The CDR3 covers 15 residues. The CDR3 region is CASSSEQGKEQPQHF. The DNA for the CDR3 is TGTGCCAGCAGTTCGGAACAGGGCAAGGAGCAGCCCCAGCATTTT.

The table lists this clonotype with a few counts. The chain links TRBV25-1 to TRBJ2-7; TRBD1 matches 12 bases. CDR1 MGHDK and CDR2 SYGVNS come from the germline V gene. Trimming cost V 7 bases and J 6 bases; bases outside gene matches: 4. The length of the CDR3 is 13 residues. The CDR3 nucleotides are TGTGCCAGCACCGGGACAGGGGGCCGCGAGCAGTACTTC. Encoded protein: CASTGTGGREQYF.

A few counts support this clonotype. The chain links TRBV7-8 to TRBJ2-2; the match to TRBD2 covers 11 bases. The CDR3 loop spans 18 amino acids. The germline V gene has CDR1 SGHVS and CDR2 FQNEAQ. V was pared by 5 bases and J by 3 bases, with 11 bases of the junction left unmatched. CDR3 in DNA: TGTGCCAGCAGCCGCTCGTCCCCTAGCGGGGGGTACACCGGGGAGCTGTTTTTT. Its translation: CASSRSSPSGGYTGELFF. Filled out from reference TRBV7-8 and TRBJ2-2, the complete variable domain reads GAGVSQSPRYKVAKRGQDVALRCDPISGHVSLFWYQQALGQGPEFLTYFQNEAQLDKSGLPSDRFFAERPEGSVSTLKIQRTQQEDSAVYLCASSRSSPSGGYTGELFFGEGSRLTVL.

CDR3 coding DNA: TGTGCCAGCAGCTTTGTCCTGCCAGATACGCAGTATTTT. This gives the protein CASSFVLPDTQYF. V gene TRBV11-2 combines with J gene TRBJ2-3, with no clear D. V shed 3 bases and J shed 4 bases, with 8 bases lying between them. CDR1 SGHAT and CDR2 FQNNGV come from the germline V gene. This CDR3 spans 13 amino acids.

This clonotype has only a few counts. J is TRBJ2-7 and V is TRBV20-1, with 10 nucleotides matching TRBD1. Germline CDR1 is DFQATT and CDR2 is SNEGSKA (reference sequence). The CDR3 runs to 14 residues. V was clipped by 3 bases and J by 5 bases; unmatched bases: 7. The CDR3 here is CSASPGQGSHEQYF. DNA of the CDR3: TGCAGTGCTAGCCCGGGACAGGGGTCCCACGAGCAGTACTTC.

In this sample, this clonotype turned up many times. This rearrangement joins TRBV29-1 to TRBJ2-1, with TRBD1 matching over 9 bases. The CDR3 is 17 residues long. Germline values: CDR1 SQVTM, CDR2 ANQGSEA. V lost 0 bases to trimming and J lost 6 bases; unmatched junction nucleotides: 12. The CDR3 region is CSVEDPRDRALSNEQFF. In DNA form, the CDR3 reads TGCAGCGTTGAAGACCCCCGGGACAGGGCACTCTCCAATGAGCAGTTCTTC.

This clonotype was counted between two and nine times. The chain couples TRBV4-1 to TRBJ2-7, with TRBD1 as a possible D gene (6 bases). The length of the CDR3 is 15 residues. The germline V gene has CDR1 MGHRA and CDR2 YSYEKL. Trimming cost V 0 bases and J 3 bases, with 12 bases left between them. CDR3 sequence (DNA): TGCGCCAGCAGCCAAGAAGGCAGGGGAATCTACGAGCAGTACTTC. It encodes CASSQEGRGIYEQYF.

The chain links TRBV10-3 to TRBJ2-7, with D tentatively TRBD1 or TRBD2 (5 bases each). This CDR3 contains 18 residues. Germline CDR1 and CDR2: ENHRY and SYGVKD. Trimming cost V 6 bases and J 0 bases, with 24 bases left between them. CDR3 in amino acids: CAISVDQGTSGSSYEQYF. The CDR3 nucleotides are TGTGCCATCAGCGTTGACCAGGGCACCAGCGGATCCTCCTACGAGCAGTACTTC.

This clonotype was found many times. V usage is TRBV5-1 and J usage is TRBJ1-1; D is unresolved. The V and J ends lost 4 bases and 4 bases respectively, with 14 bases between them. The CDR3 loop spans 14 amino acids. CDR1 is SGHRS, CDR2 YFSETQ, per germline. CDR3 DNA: TGCGCCAGCAGCCTAGGACCCACCGCCACTGAAGCTTTCTTT. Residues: CASSLGPTATEAFF.

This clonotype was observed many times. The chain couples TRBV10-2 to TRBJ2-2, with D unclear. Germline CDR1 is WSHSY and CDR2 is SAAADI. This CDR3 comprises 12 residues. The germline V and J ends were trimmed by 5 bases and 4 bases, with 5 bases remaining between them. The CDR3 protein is CASSRATGELFF. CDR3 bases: TGCGCCAGCAGTCGGGCCACCGGGGAGCTGTTTTTT.

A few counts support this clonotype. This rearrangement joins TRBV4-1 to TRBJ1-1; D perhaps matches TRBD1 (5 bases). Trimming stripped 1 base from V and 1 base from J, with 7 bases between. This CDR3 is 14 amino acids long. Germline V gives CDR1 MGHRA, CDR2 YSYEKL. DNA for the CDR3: TGCGCCAGCAGCCAAGTGGGGGAGAACACTGAAGCTTTCTTT. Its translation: CASSQVGENTEAFF.

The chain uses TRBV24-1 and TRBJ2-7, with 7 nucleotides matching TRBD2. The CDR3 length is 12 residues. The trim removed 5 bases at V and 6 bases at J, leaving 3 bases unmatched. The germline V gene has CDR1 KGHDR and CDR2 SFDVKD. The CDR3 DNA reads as TGTGCCACCAGTGCGCTAGCGGTCGAGCAGTACTTC. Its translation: CATSALAVEQYF.

CDR3 in amino acids: CASSVSGAEAFF. The CDR3 DNA reads TGTGCCAGCAGCGTAAGTGGCGCTGAAGCTTTCTTT. The chain joins TRBV9 to TRBJ1-1, with D uncertain. The CDR3 is made up of 12 amino acids. Trimming shortened V by 1 base and J by 6 bases, and 7 bases separated the two germline ends. Germline CDR1 reads SGDLS; CDR2 reads YYNGEE.

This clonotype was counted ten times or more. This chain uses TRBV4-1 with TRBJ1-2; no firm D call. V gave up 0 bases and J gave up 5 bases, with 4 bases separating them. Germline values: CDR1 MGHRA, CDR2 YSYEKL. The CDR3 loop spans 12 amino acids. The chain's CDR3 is CASSQDSYGYTF. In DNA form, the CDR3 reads TGCGCCAGCAGCCAAGATAGTTATGGCTACACCTTC.

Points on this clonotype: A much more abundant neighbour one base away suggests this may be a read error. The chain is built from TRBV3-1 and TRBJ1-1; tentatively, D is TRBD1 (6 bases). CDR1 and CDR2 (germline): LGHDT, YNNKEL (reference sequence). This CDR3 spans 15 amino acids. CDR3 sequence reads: CTSSQGQPGRTEAFF. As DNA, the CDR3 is TGTACCAGCAGCCAAGGACAGCCAGGAAGGACTGAAGCTTTCTTT.

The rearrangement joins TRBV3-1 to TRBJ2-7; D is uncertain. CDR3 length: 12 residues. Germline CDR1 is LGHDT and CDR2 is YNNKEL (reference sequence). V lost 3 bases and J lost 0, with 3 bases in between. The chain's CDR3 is CASSQLSYEQYF. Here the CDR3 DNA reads TGTGCCAGCAGCCAGCTCTCCTACGAGCAGTACTTC.

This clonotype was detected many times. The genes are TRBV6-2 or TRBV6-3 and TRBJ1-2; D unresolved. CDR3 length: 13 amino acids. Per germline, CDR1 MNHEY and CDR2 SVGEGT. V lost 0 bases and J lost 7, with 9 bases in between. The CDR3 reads CASSYSAGLGYTF. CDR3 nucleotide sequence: TGTGCCAGCAGTTACTCCGCCGGGCTTGGCTACACCTTC.

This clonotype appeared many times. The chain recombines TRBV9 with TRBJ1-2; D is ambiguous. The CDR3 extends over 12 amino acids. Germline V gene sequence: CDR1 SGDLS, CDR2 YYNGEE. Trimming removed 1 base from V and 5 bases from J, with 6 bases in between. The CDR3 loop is CASSVTEYGYTF. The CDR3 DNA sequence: TGTGCCAGCAGCGTAACGGAGTATGGCTACACCTTC.

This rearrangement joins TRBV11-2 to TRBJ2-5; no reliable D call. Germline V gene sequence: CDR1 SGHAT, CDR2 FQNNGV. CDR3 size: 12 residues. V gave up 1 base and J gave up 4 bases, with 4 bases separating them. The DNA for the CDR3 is TGTGCCAGCAGCTTAGTCGGAGAGACCCAGTACTTC. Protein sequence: CASSLVGETQYF. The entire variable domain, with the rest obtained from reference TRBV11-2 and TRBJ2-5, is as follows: EAGVAQSPRYKIIEKRQSVAFWCNPISGHATLYWYQQILGQGPKLLIQFQNNGVVDDSQLPKDRFSAERLKGVDSTLKIQPAKLEDSAVYLCASSLVGETQYFGPGTRLLVL.

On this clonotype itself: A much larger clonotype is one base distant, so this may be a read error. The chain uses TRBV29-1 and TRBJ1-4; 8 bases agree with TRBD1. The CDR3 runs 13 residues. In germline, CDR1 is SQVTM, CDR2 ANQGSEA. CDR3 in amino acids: CSVAGTGFENLFF. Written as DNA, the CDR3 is TGCAGCGTGGCCGGGACAGGCTTCGAAAACCTGTTTTTT.

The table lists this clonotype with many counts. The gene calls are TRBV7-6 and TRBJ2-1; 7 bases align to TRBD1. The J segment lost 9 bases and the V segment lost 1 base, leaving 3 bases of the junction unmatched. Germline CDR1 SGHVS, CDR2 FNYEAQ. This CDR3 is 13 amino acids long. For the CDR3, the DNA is TGTGCCAGCAGCTTAGAACAGGGGAGTGAGCAGTTCTTC. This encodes CASSLEQGSEQFF.

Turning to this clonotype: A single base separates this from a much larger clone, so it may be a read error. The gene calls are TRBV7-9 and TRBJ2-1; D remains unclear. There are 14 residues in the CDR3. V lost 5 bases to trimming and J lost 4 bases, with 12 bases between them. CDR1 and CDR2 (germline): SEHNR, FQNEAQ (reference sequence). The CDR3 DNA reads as TGTGCCAGCAGCCCGCGGTTCGAATACAATGAGCAGTTCTTC. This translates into CASSPRFEYNEQFF. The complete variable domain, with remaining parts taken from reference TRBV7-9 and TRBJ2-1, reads DTGVSQNPRHKITKRGQNVTFRCDPISEHNRLYWYRQTLGQGPEFLTYFQNEAQLEKSRLLSDRFSAERPKGSFSTLEIQRTEQGDSAMYLCASSPRFEYNEQFFGPGTRLTVL.

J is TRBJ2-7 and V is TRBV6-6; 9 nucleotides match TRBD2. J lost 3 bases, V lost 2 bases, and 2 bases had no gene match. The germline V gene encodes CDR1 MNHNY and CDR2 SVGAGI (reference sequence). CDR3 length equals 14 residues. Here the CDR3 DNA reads TGTGCCAGCAGTTACCCGACTAGCGGCTACGAGCAGTACTTC. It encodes CASSYPTSGYEQYF.

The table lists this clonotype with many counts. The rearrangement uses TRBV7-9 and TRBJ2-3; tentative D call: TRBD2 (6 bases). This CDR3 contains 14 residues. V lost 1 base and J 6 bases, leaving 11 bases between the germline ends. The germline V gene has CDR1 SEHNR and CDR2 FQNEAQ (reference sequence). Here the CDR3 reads CASSLGAGFDTQYF. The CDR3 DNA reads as TGTGCCAGCAGCTTAGGGGCGGGGTTTGATACGCAGTATTTT. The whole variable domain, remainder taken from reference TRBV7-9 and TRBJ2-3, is DTGVSQNPRHKITKRGQNVTFRCDPISEHNRLYWYRQTLGQGPEFLTYFQNEAQLEKSRLLSDRFSAERPKGSFSTLEIQRTEQGDSAMYLCASSLGAGFDTQYFGPGTRLTVL.

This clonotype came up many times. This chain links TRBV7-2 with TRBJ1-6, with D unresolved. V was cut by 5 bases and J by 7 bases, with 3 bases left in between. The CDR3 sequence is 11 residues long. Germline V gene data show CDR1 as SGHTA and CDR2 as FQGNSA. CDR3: CASSQNSPLHF. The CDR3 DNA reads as TGTGCCAGCAGCCAGAATTCACCCCTCCACTTT.

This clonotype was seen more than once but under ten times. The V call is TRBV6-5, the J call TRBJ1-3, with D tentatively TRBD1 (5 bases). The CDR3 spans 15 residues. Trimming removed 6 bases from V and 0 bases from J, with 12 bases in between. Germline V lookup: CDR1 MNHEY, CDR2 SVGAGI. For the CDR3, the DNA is TGTGCCAGCAGCGCACACGGGACCTCTGGAAACACCATATATTTT. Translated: CASSAHGTSGNTIYF.